Presented here are 29 T cell receptor beta chains from one specimen sequenced in a study of shared clonotypes between healthy human individuals (dated by TCRdb to 2020 to 2021). Library preparation employed the immunoSEQ multiplex PCR assay. Held by TCRdb, this immuneACCESS table contains in-frame sequences only and omits some clones. Under half of the omission traces to an unresolved V gene where checked; the cause of the rest is unknown. A total of 1.4 million or so clones appear in this sample, approximately 98.5% of them only once. The ten largest make up around 0.38% of the sample. Material: naive CD4+ T cells sorted from blood. What this sample's cell subset or site label stands for: CD45RA+ positively selected. These receptors originate from a young man in good health.

The chain employs TRBV19 and TRBJ2-1; possibly TRBD2 for D (6 bases). The V and J ends lost 9 bases and 8 bases respectively, with 23 bases between them. The CDR3 spans 15 residues. Germline loops: CDR1 LNHDA, CDR2 SQIVND (reference sequence). The chain's CDR3 is CASSSPPGEVDEQFF. The CDR3, as DNA: TGTGCCAGCTCTAGTCCTCCGGGAGAGGTAGATGAGCAGTTCTTC.

The chain has TRBV6-5 and TRBJ2-7; 9 positions match TRBD1. This CDR3 has 14 residues. With V trimmed by 7 bases and J by 2 bases, 6 bases remained unmatched. The germline CDR1 and CDR2 sequences are MNHEY and SVGAGI. CDR3: CASNTGGQTYEQYF. In nucleotides, the CDR3 is TGTGCCAGCAACACAGGGGGCCAAACCTACGAGCAGTACTTC.

V and J are TRBV5-1 and TRBJ1-5; possibly TRBD1 for D (5 bases). The germline CDR1 and CDR2 sequences are SGHRS and YFSETQ. V was trimmed by 10 bases and J by 3 bases, leaving 20 bases between them. The CDR3 totals 15 residues. CDR3 in DNA: TGCGCCGTCCTACCCCGGGGGGGTAACAATCAGCCCCAGCATTTT. It is translated as CAVLPRGGNNQPQHF.

The chain recombines TRBV15 with TRBJ1-2, with D maybe TRBD1 (5 bases). Germline V CDR1 and CDR2: LNHNV, YYDKDF (reference sequence). The CDR3 sequence is 16 residues long. V was pared by 3 bases and J by 3 bases, with 17 bases between. CDR3 bases: TGTGCCACCAGCAGGGAAAGCGGGGGAAGTTACTATGGCTACACCTTC. Translating it yields CATSRESGGSYYGYTF.

This chain connects TRBV28 to TRBJ2-1; 7 bases match TRBD2. With V trimmed by 10 bases and J by 9 bases, 15 bases remained unmatched. The CDR3 has 14 residues. Germline assignment: CDR1 MDHEN and CDR2 SYDVKM. CDR3 nucleotides: TGTGCCAACGGCCGGGGCGGGAGCACCAGTGAGCAGTTCTTC. Its translation: CANGRGGSTSEQFF.

The chain carries TRBV18 and TRBJ2-7; 13 bases line up with TRBD2. The CDR3 is made up of 18 amino acids. The V and J ends lost 3 bases and 4 bases, in that order; junction bases with no gene match: 12. Germline V gene data show CDR1 as KGHSH and CDR2 as LQKENI. CDR3 sequence reads: CASSPPGLAGSKMYEQYF. The CDR3 region has the DNA TGTGCCAGCTCACCTCCGGGACTAGCGGGATCTAAGATGTACGAGCAGTACTTC.

This chain uses TRBV5-1 with TRBJ2-5; TRBD2 is a possible D gene (6 bases). The CDR3 extends over 14 amino acids. Germline V gene sequence: CDR1 SGHRS, CDR2 YFSETQ. The V and J ends lost 4 bases and 0 bases respectively, with 10 bases between them. This CDR3 reads CASSRGGNQETQYF. CDR3 nucleotides: TGCGCCAGCAGCCGTGGGGGGAACCAAGAGACCCAGTACTTC.

The rearrangement uses TRBV28 and TRBJ1-5; the match to TRBD1 covers 10 bases. Germline values: CDR1 MDHEN, CDR2 SYDVKM. This CDR3 region has 15 residues. V shed 5 bases and J 3 bases; nucleotides not matched to a gene: 4. The CDR3 DNA follows: TGTGCCAGCAGTCCGGGACAGGGGATCAATCAGCCCCAGCATTTT. Translating gives CASSPGQGINQPQHF.

This chain uses TRBV7-6 with TRBJ1-5, with D maybe TRBD1 (6 bases). The CDR3 is 15 residues long. Germline values: CDR1 SGHVS, CDR2 FNYEAQ. Trimming shortened V by 0 bases and J by 2 bases, and 8 bases separated the two germline ends. The CDR3 here is CASSLATGGNQPQHF. The CDR3 DNA reads TGTGCCAGCAGCTTAGCGACAGGTGGCAATCAGCCCCAGCATTTT.

The chain links TRBV29-1 to TRBJ2-5; 8 bases agree with TRBD1. The CDR3 contains 13 residues. Trimming removed 6 bases from V and 5 bases from J; junction bases left unmatched: 8. CDR1 SQVTM and CDR2 ANQGSEA come from the germline V gene. CDR3 sequence (DNA): TGCAGCGTCGAAACAGGGGACAGGGAGACCCAGTACTTC. The encoded protein is CSVETGDRETQYF.

This rearrangement joins TRBV9 to TRBJ2-5, with 7 bases lining up with TRBD2. Per germline, CDR1 SGDLS and CDR2 YYNGEE. The CDR3 covers 15 residues. V trimming: 3 bases; J trimming: 2 bases; junction bases outside the gene matches: 7. In DNA form, the CDR3 reads TGTGCCAGCAGCGCGACCGGGACTAATCAAGAGACCCAGTACTTC. As protein: CASSATGTNQETQYF. Full variable domain (outside the CDR3, taken from reference TRBV9 and TRBJ2-5): DSGVTQTPKHLITATGQRVTLRCSPRSGDLSVYWYQQSLDQGLQFLIQYYNGEERAKGNILERFSAQQFPDLHSELNLSSLELGDSALYFCASSATGTNQETQYFGPGTRLLVL.

The chain is built from TRBV7-2 and TRBJ1-1, with TRBD1 as a possible D gene (5 bases). CDR3 size: 16 residues. Between the trimmed V and J ends, which lost 0 bases and 1 base, there was a span of 12 bases. Germline V gives CDR1 SGHTA, CDR2 FQGNSA. The CDR3 nucleotides read TGTGCCAGCAGCTTAGCGGTCGACAGAAGGAACACTGAAGCTTTCTTT. Translation: CASSLAVDRRNTEAFF.

J is TRBJ1-1 and V is TRBV11-2; 10 bases match TRBD1. J was trimmed by 3 bases and V by 5 bases; bases with no gene match: 12. Germline lookup yields CDR1 SGHAT and CDR2 FQNNGV. This CDR3 has 17 amino acids. CDR3 amino acids: CASSQGDRGTFDTEAFF. The CDR3 DNA is TGTGCCAGCAGCCAGGGGGACAGGGGTACGTTTGACACTGAAGCTTTCTTT.

CDR3: CASSPIGGPPNIQYF. The DNA of the CDR3 is TGTGCCAGCAGCCCCATTGGCGGGCCCCCAAACATTCAGTACTTC. The chain combines TRBV4-2 with TRBJ2-4; D might be TRBD2 (5 bases). The CDR3 is made up of 15 amino acids. Per germline, CDR1 LGHNA and CDR2 YNFKEQ. The V end lost 4 bases, the J end lost 6 bases, and 16 bases lay between the germline ends.

J is TRBJ1-1 and V is TRBV13, with a tentative D call TRBD1 (5 bases). CDR3 length equals 13 residues. CDR1 and CDR2 (germline): PRHDT, FYEKMQ (reference sequence). V dropped 5 bases and J dropped 5 bases, with 12 bases sitting between them. Written as DNA, the CDR3 is TGTGCCAGCAGCCCCGCCAAGGGGACTGAAGCTTTCTTT. Encoded protein: CASSPAKGTEAFF.

J is TRBJ2-1 and V is TRBV7-3, with 10 positions matching TRBD2. Germline-derived CDR1 and CDR2 are SGHTA and FQGTGA. The CDR3 is 15 amino acids. Trimming took 5 bases from V and 9 from J; bases not matched to a gene: 10. CDR3: CASSPGTSVIGEQFF. In nucleotides, the CDR3 is TGTGCCAGCAGCCCGGGGACTAGCGTAATCGGTGAGCAGTTCTTC.

The rearrangement links TRBV5-1 to TRBJ2-7; TRBD1 might be the D (6 bases). The CDR3 is made up of 14 amino acids. Trimming took off 2 bases at V and 7 bases at J, with 16 bases between the two ends. Germline lookup yields CDR1 SGHRS and CDR2 YFSETQ. CDR3 nucleotides: TGCGCCAGCAGCTTTTTGACAGGTTCTTGGGAGCAGTACTTC. Translating gives CASSFLTGSWEQYF.

This chain joins TRBV7-9 and TRBJ1-2; 9 positions agree with TRBD1. In germline, CDR1 is SEHNR, CDR2 FQNEAQ (reference sequence). CDR3 length equals 15 residues. Trimming removed 4 bases from V and 2 bases from J; junction bases left unmatched: 5. The CDR3 loop reads CASSSSGQGNYGYTF. The CDR3 DNA is TGTGCCAGCAGCTCCAGTGGACAGGGGAACTATGGCTACACCTTC. Variable domain in full (rest from reference TRBV7-9 and TRBJ1-2): DTGVSQNPRHKITKRGQNVTFRCDPISEHNRLYWYRQTLGQGPEFLTYFQNEAQLEKSRLLSDRFSAERPKGSFSTLEIQRTEQGDSAMYLCASSSSGQGNYGYTFGSGTRLTVV.

The chain is built from TRBV2 and TRBJ2-7; D perhaps matches TRBD1 (5 bases). The V and J ends lost 3 bases and 6 bases respectively, with 12 bases between them. The CDR3 loop spans 13 amino acids. The germline V gene encodes CDR1 SNHLY and CDR2 FYNNEI. As DNA, the CDR3 is TGTGCCAGCAGTGAGGGGCGCCAGGTCGAGCAGTACTTC. Translating gives CASSEGRQVEQYF.

This clone is a singleton in its sample. This chain connects TRBV19 to TRBJ2-1; 7 positions agree with TRBD1. With 6 bases clipped from V and 0 bases from J, the junction kept 8 bases outside the gene matches. Germline CDR1 is LNHDA and CDR2 is SQIVND (reference sequence). This CDR3 comprises 16 residues. The CDR3 nucleotides are TGTGCCAGTAGCTACAGGGGCCCGAGCTCCTACAATGAGCAGTTCTTC. Residues: CASSYRGPSSYNEQFF. The full variable domain, in which reference TRBV19 and TRBJ2-1 provide the parts outside the CDR3, is DGGITQSPKYLFRKEGQNVTLSCEQNLNHDAMYWYRQDPGQGLRLIYYSQIVNDFQKGDIAEGYSVSREKKESFPLTVTSAQKNPTAFYLCASSYRGPSSYNEQFFGPGTRLTVL.

The gene calls are TRBV10-3 and TRBJ2-1; D might be TRBD2 (6 bases). The CDR3 has 14 residues. Deletions cut 7 bases from V and 2 bases from J, with 12 bases between. In germline, CDR1 is ENHRY, CDR2 SYGVKD. CDR3 residues: CAINQREAYNEQFF. The CDR3 nucleotides are TGTGCCATCAACCAGAGGGAGGCCTACAATGAGCAGTTCTTC.

This chain uses TRBV5-4 with TRBJ2-1; D perhaps matches TRBD1 (6 bases). The germline V gene has CDR1 SGHNT and CDR2 YYREEE (reference sequence). V lost 3 bases, J lost 5 bases, and 15 bases lay in between. This CDR3 has 15 amino acids. In DNA, the CDR3 is TGTGCCAGCAGCTCAGGGGATGCCTGGGACAATGAGCAGTTCTTC. Its protein product is CASSSGDAWDNEQFF.

The rearrangement links TRBV6-5 to TRBJ1-1; D uncertain. Germline lookup yields CDR1 MNHEY and CDR2 SVGAGI. The CDR3 is 15 residues long. The V gene lost 6 bases and the J gene lost 1 base, with 15 bases spanning the gap. In DNA form, the CDR3 reads TGTGCCAGCAGACGAAAGACAAGACAGAACACTGAAGCTTTCTTT. Amino acid sequence: CASRRKTRQNTEAFF.

The rearrangement uses TRBV6-6 and TRBJ1-5; D gene uncertain. Trimming pared 7 bases from V and 2 bases from J, leaving 9 bases between. This CDR3 has 13 residues. In germline, CDR1 is MNHNY, CDR2 SVGAGI (reference sequence). The CDR3 here is CASTRVGNQPQHF. CDR3 sequence (DNA): TGTGCCAGCACTCGGGTTGGCAATCAGCCCCAGCATTTT.

The chain couples TRBV29-1 to TRBJ2-1; 9 bases agree with TRBD2. The germline V gene encodes CDR1 SQVTM and CDR2 ANQGSEA. The CDR3 loop spans 14 amino acids. V shed 3 bases, J shed 7 bases, and the junction held 7 bases outside the gene matches. In nucleotides, the CDR3 is TGCAGCGTTGAGGCTAGCGGGGTGGTGAATGAGCAGTTCTTC. Its protein product is CSVEASGVVNEQFF.

This rearrangement joins TRBV10-3 to TRBJ2-2, with 14 bases matching TRBD2. This CDR3 is 17 amino acids long. Looked up from germline, CDR1 is ENHRY and CDR2 is SYGVKD. V lost 3 bases to trimming and J lost 14 bases; unmatched junction nucleotides: 14. The CDR3 here is CAISDPGTSGSSSHLFF. The CDR3 DNA reads TGTGCCATCAGTGACCCCGGGACTAGCGGGAGCTCGTCGCATCTGTTTTTT.

V usage is TRBV18 and J usage is TRBJ2-1; tentative D call: TRBD1 (6 bases). The ends were cut back, 0 bases at V and 6 bases at J, with 15 bases in the middle. This CDR3 has 16 amino acids. Germline CDR1 is KGHSH and CDR2 is LQKENI. The CDR3 protein is CASSPPGQQGGNEQFF. CDR3 DNA sequence: TGTGCCAGCTCACCACCTGGACAGCAAGGTGGCAATGAGCAGTTCTTC. The full variable domain, rest sourced from reference TRBV18 and TRBJ2-1, is NAGVMQNPRHLVRRRGQEARLRCSPMKGHSHVYWYRQLPEEGLKFMVYLQKENIIDESGMPKERFSAEFPKEGPSILRIQQVVRGDSAAYFCASSPPGQQGGNEQFFGPGTRLTVL.

This chain uses TRBV10-1 with TRBJ1-2, with TRBD1 as a possible D gene (5 bases). V lost 3 bases to trimming and J lost 3 bases, with 8 bases between them. Germline CDR1 reads WNHNN; CDR2 reads SYGVQD (reference sequence). The CDR3 has 13 amino acids. The CDR3: CASSDRADYGYTF. The CDR3 DNA is TGCGCCAGCAGTGACAGGGCGGACTATGGCTACACCTTC.

The chain has TRBV5-1 and TRBJ2-7, with 9 bases aligning to TRBD1. V was clipped by 5 bases and J by 5 bases; unmatched bases: 11. CDR3 size: 15 residues. In germline, CDR1 is SGHRS, CDR2 YFSETQ. The CDR3 reads CASSSTGGRRNEQYF. The CDR3 DNA is TGCGCCAGCAGTTCTACAGGGGGCAGGAGAAACGAGCAGTACTTC.